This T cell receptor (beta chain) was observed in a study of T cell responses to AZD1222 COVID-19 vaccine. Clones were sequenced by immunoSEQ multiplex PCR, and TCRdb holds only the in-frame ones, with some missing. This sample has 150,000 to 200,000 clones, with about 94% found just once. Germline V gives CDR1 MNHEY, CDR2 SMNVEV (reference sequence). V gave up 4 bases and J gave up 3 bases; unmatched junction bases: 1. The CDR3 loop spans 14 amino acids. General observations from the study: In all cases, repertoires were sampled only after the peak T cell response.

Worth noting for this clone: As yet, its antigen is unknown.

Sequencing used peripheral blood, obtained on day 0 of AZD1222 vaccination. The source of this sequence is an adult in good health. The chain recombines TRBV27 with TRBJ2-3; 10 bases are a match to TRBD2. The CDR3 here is CASSWTSGTDTQYF. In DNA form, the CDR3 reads TGTGCCAGCAGTTGGACTAGCGGTACAGATACGCAGTATTTT.